One and the same sample provided the 5 T cell receptor beta chains below, sequenced in a study of shared clonotypes between healthy human individuals. Produced via immunoSEQ multiplex PCR; TCRdb's table is partial and in-frame only. The sample gives some 2.1 million clones, about 94% of which show up once; less than 2% is in the top ten. Naive CD8 cells, CD45RO-negative and positively selected for CCR7, excluded terminally differentiated effector memory CD45RA+ cells. Sample: naive CD8+ T cells from PBMCs. The receptors originated from a man younger than 35 in good health. Some clones in this sample may be carry-over from other donors' samples.

This chain links TRBV5-4 with TRBJ2-7; D could derive from TRBD1 or TRBD2 (5 bases each). The V and J ends lost 4 bases and 2 bases respectively, with 10 bases between them. Germline V gene data show CDR1 as SGHNT and CDR2 as YYREEE (reference sequence). This CDR3 is 13 amino acids long. The CDR3 loop is CASSGDHTYEQYF. DNA of the CDR3: TGTGCCAGCAGCGGGGACCATACCTACGAGCAGTACTTC.

The chain is built from TRBV5-4 and TRBJ2-7; 7 bases agree with TRBD2. After removal of 1 base from V and 2 bases from J, the junction contained 6 bases not matched to a gene. Looked up from germline, CDR1 is SGHNT and CDR2 is YYREEE (reference sequence). The CDR3 covers 15 residues. Here the CDR3 reads CASSLRSSGPYEQYF. DNA for the CDR3: TGTGCCAGCAGCTTGCGGTCTAGCGGACCCTACGAGCAGTACTTC.

J is TRBJ2-1 and V is TRBV15; D unresolved. Germline V CDR1 and CDR2: LNHNV, YYDKDF (reference sequence). CDR3 length equals 16 residues. Trimming left V 0 bases short and J 5 bases short, with 14 bases between. The CDR3 protein is CATSRDWVGINNEQFF. As DNA, the CDR3 is TGTGCCACCAGCAGAGATTGGGTGGGGATCAACAATGAGCAGTTCTTC.

This chain uses TRBV9 with TRBJ1-2, with no clear D. The V gene's germline CDR1 is SGDLS and CDR2 YYNGEE. The V and J ends lost 0 bases and 4 bases respectively, with 13 bases between them. This CDR3 contains 15 residues. CDR3 in DNA: TGTGCCAGCAGCGTAGGTGACCTAACGGGCTATGGCTACACCTTC. Its translation: CASSVGDLTGYGYTF.

The V and J genes are TRBV6-5 and TRBJ1-2; D unresolved. Germline assignment: CDR1 MNHEY and CDR2 SVGAGI. The CDR3 is made up of 14 amino acids. The V end lost 2 bases, the J end lost 4 bases, and 11 bases lay between the germline ends. The CDR3 DNA is TGTGCCAGCAGTTACGCTTCGGACCTCTATGGCTACACCTTC. This codes for CASSYASDLYGYTF.